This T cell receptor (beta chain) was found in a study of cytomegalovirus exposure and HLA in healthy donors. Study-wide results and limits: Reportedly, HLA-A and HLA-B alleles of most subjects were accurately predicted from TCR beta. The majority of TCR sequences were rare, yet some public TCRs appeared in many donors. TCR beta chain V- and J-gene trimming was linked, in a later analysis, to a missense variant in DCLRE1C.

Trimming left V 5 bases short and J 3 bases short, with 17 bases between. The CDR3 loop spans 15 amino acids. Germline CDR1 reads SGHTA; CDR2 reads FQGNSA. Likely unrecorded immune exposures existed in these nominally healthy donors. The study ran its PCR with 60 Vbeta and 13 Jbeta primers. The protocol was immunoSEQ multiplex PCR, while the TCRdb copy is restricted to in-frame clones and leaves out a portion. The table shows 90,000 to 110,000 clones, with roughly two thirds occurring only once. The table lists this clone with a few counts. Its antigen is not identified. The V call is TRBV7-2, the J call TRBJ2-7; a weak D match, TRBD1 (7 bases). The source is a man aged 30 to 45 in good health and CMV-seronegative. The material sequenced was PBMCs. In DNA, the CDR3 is TGTGCCAGCAGCCCCCCGGGCAGGGGGGACTACGAGCAGTACTTC. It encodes CASSPPGRGDYEQYF.